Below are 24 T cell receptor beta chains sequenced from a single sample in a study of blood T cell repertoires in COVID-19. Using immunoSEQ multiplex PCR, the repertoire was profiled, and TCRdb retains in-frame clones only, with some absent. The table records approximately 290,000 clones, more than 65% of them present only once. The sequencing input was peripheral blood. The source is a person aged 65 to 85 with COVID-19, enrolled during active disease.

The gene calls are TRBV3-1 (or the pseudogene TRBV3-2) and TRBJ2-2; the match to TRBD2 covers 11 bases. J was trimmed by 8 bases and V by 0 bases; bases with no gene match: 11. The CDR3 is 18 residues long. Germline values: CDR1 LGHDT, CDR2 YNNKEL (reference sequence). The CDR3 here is CASSQEHPGLAALGELFF. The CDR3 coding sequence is TGTGCCAGCAGCCAAGAGCACCCGGGACTAGCGGCCCTGGGGGAGCTGTTTTTT.

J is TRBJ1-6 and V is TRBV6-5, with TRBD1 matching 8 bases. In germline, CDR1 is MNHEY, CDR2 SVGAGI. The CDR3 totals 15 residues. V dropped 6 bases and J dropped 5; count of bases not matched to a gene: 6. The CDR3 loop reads CASRSDRANNSPLHF. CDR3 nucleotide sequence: TGTGCCAGCAGGTCGGACAGGGCGAATAATTCACCCCTCCACTTT.

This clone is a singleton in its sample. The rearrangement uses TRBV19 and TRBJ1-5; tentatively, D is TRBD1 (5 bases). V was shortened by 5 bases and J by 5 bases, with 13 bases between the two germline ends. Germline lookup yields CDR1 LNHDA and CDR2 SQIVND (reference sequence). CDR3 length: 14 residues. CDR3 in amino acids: CASSWPGSDQPQHF. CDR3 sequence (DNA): TGTGCCAGTAGTTGGCCAGGGTCAGATCAGCCCCAGCATTTT.

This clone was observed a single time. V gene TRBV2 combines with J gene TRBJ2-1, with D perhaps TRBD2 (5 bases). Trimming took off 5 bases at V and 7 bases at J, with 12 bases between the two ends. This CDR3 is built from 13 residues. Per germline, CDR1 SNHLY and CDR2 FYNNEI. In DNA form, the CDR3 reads TGTGCCAGCAGTACCGACCCGGGGAATGAGCAGTTCTTC. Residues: CASSTDPGNEQFF.

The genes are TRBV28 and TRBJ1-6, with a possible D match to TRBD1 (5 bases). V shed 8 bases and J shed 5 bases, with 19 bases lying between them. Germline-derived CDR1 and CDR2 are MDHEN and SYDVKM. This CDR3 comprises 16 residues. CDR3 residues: CASSWGGVSHNSPLHF. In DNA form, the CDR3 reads TGTGCCAGCTCCTGGGGGGGGGTTTCCCATAATTCACCCCTCCACTTT.

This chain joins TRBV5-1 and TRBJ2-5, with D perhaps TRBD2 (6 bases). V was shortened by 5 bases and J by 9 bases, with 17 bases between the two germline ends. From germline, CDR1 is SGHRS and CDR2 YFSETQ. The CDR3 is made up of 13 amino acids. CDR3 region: CASRETSQGAQYF. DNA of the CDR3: TGCGCCAGCAGAGAGACTAGTCAAGGGGCCCAGTACTTC. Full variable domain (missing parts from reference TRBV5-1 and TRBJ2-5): KAGVTQTPRYLIKTRGQQVTLSCSPISGHRSVSWYQQTPGQGLQFLFEYFSETQRNKGNFPGRFSGRQFSNSRSEMNVSTLELGDSALYLCASRETSQGAQYFGPGTRLLVL.

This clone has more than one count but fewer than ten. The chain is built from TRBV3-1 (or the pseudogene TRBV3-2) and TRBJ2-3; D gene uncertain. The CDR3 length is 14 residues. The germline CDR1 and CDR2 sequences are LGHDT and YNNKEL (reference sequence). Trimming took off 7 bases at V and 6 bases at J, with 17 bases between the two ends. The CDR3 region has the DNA TGTGCCAGCAACCGTGGGCCCGGCGAGGATACGCAGTATTTT. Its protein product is CASNRGPGEDTQYF.

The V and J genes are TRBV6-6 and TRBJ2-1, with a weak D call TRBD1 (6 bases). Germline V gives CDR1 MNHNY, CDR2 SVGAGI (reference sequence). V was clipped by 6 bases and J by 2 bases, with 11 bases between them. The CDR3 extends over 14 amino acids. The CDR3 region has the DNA TGTGCCAGCAGCGAAGGACAGACCTACAATGAGCAGTTCTTC. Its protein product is CASSEGQTYNEQFF.

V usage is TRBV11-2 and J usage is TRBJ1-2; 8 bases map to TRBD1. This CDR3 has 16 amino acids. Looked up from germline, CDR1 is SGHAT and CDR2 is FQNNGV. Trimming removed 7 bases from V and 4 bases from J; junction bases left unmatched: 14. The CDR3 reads CASTYPWTGCLYGYTF. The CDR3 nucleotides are TGTGCCAGCACCTACCCCTGGACAGGGTGCCTCTATGGCTACACCTTC.

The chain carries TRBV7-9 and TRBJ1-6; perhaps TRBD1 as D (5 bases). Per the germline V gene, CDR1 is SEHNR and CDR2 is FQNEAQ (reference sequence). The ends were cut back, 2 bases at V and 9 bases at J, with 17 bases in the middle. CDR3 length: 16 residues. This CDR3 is CASSLLVGVVGSPLHF. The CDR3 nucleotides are TGTGCCAGCAGCTTATTAGTAGGGGTCGTCGGTTCACCCCTCCACTTT.

In DNA form, the CDR3 reads TGTGCCAGCAGCCCGAGACTAGCTATTAATGGAGAGCAGTACTTC. Its translation is CASSPRLAINGEQYF. The chain uses TRBV9 and TRBJ2-7, with 7 bases fitting TRBD2. Germline CDR1 and CDR2: SGDLS and YYNGEE. With V trimmed by 4 bases and J by 7 bases, 14 bases remained unmatched. The CDR3 length is 15 residues.

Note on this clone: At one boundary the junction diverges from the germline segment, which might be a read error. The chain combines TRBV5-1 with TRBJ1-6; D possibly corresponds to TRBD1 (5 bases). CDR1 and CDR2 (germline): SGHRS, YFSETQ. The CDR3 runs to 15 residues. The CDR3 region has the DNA TGCGCCAGCAGCTTGGCCGGGGGGAATCATTCACCCCCCCACTTT. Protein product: CASSLAGGNHSPPHF.

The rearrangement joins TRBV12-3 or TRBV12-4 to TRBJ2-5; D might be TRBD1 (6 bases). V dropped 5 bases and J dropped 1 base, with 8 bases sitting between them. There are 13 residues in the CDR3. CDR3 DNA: TGTGCCAGCAGTCCAGGGGTCCAAGAGACCCAGTACTTC. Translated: CASSPGVQETQYF.

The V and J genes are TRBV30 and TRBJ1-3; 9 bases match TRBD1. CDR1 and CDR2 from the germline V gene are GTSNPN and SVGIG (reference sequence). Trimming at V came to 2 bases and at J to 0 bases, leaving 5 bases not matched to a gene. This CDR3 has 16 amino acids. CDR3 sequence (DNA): TGTGCCTGGAGTACAGGGGGCACGTACTCTGGAAACACCATATATTTT. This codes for CAWSTGGTYSGNTIYF.

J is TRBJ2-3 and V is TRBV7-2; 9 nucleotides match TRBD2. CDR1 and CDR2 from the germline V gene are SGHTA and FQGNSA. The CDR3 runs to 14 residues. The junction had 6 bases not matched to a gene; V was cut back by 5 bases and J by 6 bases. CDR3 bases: TGTGCCAGCAGCACGCGGGGGGGCGAGGATACGCAGTATTTT. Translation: CASSTRGGEDTQYF.

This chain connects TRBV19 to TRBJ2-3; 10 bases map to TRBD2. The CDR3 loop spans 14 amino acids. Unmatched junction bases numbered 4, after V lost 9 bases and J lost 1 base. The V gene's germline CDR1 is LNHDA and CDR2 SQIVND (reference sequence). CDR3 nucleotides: TGTGCCAGCGCCGGGACTAGCGGCACAGATACGCAGTATTTT. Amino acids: CASAGTSGTDTQYF.

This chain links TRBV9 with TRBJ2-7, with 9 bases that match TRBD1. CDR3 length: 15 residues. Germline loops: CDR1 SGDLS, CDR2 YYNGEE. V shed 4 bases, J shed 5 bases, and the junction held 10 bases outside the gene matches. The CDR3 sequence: CASSPLGQGVHEQYF. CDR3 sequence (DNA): TGTGCCAGCAGCCCTCTGGGACAGGGCGTCCACGAGCAGTACTTC.

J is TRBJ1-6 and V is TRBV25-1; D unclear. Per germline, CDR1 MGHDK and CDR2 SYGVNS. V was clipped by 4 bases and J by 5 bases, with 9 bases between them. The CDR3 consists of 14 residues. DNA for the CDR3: TGTGCCAGCAGTGGGGCGCTGGATAATTCACCCCTCCACTTT. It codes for CASSGALDNSPLHF.

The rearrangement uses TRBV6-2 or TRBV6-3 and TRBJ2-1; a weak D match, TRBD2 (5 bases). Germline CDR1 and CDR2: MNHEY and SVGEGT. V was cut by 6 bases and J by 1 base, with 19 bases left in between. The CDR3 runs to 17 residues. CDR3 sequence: CASSTRYRTSSYNEQFF. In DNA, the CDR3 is TGTGCCAGCAGCACGAGATACAGAACTAGTTCCTACAATGAGCAGTTCTTC.

The CDR3 is CASSETPGAGYTF. CDR3 sequence (DNA): TGTGCCAGCAGTGAAACACCGGGTGCTGGCTACACCTTC. This chain uses TRBV2 with TRBJ1-2; D unresolved. This CDR3 contains 13 residues. Germline CDR1 is SNHLY and CDR2 is FYNNEI. V lost 2 bases to trimming and J lost 7 bases, with 11 bases between them.

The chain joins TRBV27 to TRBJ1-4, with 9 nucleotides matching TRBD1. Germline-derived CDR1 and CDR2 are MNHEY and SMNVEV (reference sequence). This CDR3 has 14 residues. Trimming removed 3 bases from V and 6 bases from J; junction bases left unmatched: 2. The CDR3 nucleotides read TGTGCCAGCAGTTTCGGGACAGGGTATGAAAAACTGTTTTTT. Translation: CASSFGTGYEKLFF.

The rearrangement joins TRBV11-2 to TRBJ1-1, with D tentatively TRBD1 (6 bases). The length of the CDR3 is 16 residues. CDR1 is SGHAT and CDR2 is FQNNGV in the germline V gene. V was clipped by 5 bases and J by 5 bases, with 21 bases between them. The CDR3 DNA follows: TGTGCCAGCAGCCCGTGGGGGAACAGGGTAGGGACTGAAGCTTTCTTT. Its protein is CASSPWGNRVGTEAFF.

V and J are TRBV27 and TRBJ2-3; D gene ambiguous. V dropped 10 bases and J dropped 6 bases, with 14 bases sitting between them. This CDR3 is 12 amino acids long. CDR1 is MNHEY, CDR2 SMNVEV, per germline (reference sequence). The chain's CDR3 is CATGRRRDTQYF. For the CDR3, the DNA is TGTGCCACTGGTCGCCGCCGGGATACGCAGTATTTT.

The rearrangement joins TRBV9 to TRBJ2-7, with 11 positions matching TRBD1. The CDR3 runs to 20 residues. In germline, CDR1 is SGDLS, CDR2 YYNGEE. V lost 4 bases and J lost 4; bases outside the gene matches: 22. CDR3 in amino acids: CASSPGAPGGGQGASYEQYF. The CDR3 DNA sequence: TGTGCCAGCAGCCCAGGTGCCCCAGGGGGCGGACAGGGGGCGTCTTACGAGCAGTACTTC.